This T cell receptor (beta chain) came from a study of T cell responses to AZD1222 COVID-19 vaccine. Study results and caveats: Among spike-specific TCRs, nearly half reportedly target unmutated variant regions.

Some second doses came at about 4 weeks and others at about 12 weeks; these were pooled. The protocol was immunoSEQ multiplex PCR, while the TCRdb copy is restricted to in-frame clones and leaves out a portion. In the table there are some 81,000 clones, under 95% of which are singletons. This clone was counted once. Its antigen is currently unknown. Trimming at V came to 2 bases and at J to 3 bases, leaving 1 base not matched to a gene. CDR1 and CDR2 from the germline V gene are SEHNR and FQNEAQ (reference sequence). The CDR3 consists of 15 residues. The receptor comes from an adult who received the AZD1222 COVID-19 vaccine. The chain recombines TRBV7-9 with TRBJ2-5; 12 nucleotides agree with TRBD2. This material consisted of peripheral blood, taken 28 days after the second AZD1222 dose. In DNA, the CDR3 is TGTGCCAGCAGCTTACTAGCGGGGGGGAAAGAGACCCAGTACTTC. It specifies CASSLLAGGKETQYF.